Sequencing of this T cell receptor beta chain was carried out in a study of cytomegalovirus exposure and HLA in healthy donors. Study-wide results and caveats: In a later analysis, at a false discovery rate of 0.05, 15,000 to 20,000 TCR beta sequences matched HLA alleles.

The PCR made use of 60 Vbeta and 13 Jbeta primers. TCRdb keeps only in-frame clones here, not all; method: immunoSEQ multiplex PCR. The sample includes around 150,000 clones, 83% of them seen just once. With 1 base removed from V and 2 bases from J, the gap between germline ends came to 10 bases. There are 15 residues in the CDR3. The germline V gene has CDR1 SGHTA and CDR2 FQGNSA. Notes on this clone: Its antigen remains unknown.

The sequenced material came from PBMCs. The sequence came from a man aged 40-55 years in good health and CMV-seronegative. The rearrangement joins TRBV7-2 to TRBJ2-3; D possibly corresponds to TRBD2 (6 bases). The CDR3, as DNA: TGTGCCAGCAGCTTAGAGGGGAGGTCCACAGATACGCAGTATTTT. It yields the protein CASSLEGRSTDTQYF.